Listed below are T cell receptor beta chains from one sample, sequenced in a study of blood T cell repertoires in COVID-19. Only in-frame clones appear in the TCRdb table, and some are missing; sequencing was by immunoSEQ multiplex PCR. This table holds over 350,000 clones, 90% to 95% found once. Sample: PBMCs or T cells enriched from blood (not recorded which). Receptors were obtained from a woman aged 40 to 50 who had been exposed to COVID-19. CDR3s include the opening cysteine and the closing phenylalanine or tryptophan. The D gene is left open where the match is weak. Not all rows give a size; the values are once, few, many and, for expanded clones, a class.

D,size,V,J,DNA,CDR3
NA,NA,TRBV5-5,TRBJ2-2,TGTGCCAGCAGCTTGGAGGAGGTAGCGAGCACCGGGGAGCTGTTTTTT,CASSLEEVASTGELFF
TRBD1,NA,TRBV19,TRBJ1-1,TGTGCCAGTAGTCCCGGACAGGGGAACACTGAAGCTTTCTTT,CASSPGQGNTEAFF
TRBD2,NA,TRBV7-8,TRBJ2-3,TGTGCCAGCAGCCCTATCTCGGGGGGGCCGGTAGATACGCAGTATTTT,CASSPISGGPVDTQYF
NA,NA,TRBV4-1,TRBJ2-5,TGCGCCAGCAGCCAAGATGGCAGGGAAGAGACCCAGTACTTC,CASSQDGREETQYF
TRBD1,NA,TRBV29-1,TRBJ1-2,TGCAGCGTTGGCCCTGTGGACAGGGGGATCTATGGCTACACCTTC,CSVGPVDRGIYGYTF
NA,NA,TRBV5-8,TRBJ2-3,TGTGCCAGCAGCTTTGAGGGGAGGGGGGCCACAGATACGCAGTATTTT,CASSFEGRGATDTQYF
NA,NA,TRBV7-9,TRBJ1-5,TGTGCCAGCAGCTTTGGCCAGGGCGGTGCGGAGCCCCAGCATTTT,CASSFGQGGAEPQHF
NA,NA,TRBV19,TRBJ2-7,TGTGCCAGTAGGACAGGCTCCGACTCCTACGAGCAGTACTTC,CASRTGSDSYEQYF
NA,NA,TRBV13,TRBJ2-5,TGTGCCAGCAGCTTAGGCCGAGCGGCAGACCAAGAGACCCAGTACTTC,CASSLGRAADQETQYF
TRBD1,NA,TRBV30,TRBJ1-5,TGTGCCTGGAGTCCCGGGGGACAGGGGGAATCAGTGCCCCAGCATTTT,CAWSPGGQGESVPQHF
NA,once,TRBV6-6,TRBJ2-6,TGTGCCAGCAGTGTGACAGTCTGGGGGGCCAACGTCCTGACTTTC,CASSVTVWGANVLTF
NA,NA,TRBV5-1,TRBJ2-7,TGCGCCAGCGCTAGAACCCTGAGCTCCTACGAGCAGTACTTC,CASARTLSSYEQYF
NA,NA,TRBV27,TRBJ1-3,TGTGCCAGCAGGGGGGGGGACTCCATCTCCAGGAACACCATATATTTT,CASRGGDSISRNTIYF
NA,NA,TRBV19,TRBJ2-4,TGTGCCAGTACCGAAATAGGGGGGGGGTCCCAAAACATTCAGTACTTC,CASTEIGGGSQNIQYF
TRBD2,NA,TRBV4-1,TRBJ2-1,TGCGCCAGCAGCCAAGATGGCGGGAGCGTTTACTTTGAGCAGTTCTTC,CASSQDGGSVYFEQFF
NA,few,TRBV6-6,TRBJ1-1,TGTGCCAGCAGTTACTCGAAGACCGGGTACACTGAAGCTTTCTTT,CASSYSKTGYTEAFF
TRBD1,NA,TRBV29-1,TRBJ1-1,TGCAGCGTTCTGACAGGGCCTGGCACTGAAGCTTTCTTT,CSVLTGPGTEAFF
TRBD2,NA,TRBV7-2,TRBJ2-1,TGTGCCAGCAGCCGGAGGGGACTAGCGGGAGGGTTGAATGAGCAGTTCTTC,CASSRRGLAGGLNEQFF
TRBD2,NA,TRBV7-2,TRBJ2-1,TGTGCCAGCAGCTCAAAGGCTAGCGGGAGCAATGAGCAGTTCTTC,CASSSKASGSNEQFF
NA,NA,TRBV3-1/TRBV3-2,TRBJ2-7,TGTGCCAGCAGCATCTCCCATGGGGGCGAGCGGTACTTC,CASSISHGGERYF
NA,NA,TRBV30,TRBJ2-1,TGTGCCTGGTCGAGCGGGTTCTCCTACAATGAGCAGTTCTTC,CAWSSGFSYNEQFF
TRBD1,once,TRBV13,TRBJ1-3,TGTGCCAGCAGCTTAACTAAGGGGGCGTACAGGCGAAACACCATATATTTT,CASSLTKGAYRRNTIYF
TRBD1,NA,TRBV5-6,TRBJ1-1,TGTGCCAGCAGCTGGACAGGGCCTACTACTGAAGCTTTCTTT,CASSWTGPTTEAFF
NA,once,TRBV5-6,TRBJ1-5,TGTGCCAGCAGCTTGGGTCCCGGGGGAGATCAGCCCCAGCATTTT,CASSLGPGGDQPQHF
TRBD2,NA,TRBV7-9,TRBJ2-5,TGTGCCAGCAGCCTAGGAAGCGGGAGATGGGGAGAGACCCAGTACTTC,CASSLGSGRWGETQYF
TRBD1,NA,TRBV5-1,TRBJ1-2,TGCGCCAGCAGCCCAGGACAGGAACTTTTATATGGCTACACCTTC,CASSPGQELLYGYTF
TRBD2,NA,TRBV7-8,TRBJ2-3,TGTGCCAGCAGCCGAGCGGCTAGCGGGTTGGATACGCAGTATTTT,CASSRAASGLDTQYF